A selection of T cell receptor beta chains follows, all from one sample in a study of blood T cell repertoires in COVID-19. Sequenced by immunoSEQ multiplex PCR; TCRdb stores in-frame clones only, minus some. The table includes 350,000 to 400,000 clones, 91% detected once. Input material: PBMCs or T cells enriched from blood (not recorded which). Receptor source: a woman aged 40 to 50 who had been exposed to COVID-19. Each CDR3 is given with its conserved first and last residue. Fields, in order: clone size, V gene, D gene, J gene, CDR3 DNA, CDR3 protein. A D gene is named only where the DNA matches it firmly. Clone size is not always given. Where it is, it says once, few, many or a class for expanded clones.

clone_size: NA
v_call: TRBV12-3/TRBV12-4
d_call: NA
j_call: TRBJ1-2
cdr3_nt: TGTGCCACCGAACGTGGGGCAGGTGGCTACACCTTC
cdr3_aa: CATERGAGGYTF

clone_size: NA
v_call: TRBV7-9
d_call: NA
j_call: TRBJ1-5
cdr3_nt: TGTGCCAGTGGAAGGGGAGGTCAGCCCCAGCATTTT
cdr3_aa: CASGRGGQPQHF

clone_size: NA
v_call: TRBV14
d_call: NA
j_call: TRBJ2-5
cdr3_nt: TGTGCCAGCAGCCCGGAATCAGGGTCTCAAGAGACCCAGTACTTC
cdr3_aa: CASSPESGSQETQYF

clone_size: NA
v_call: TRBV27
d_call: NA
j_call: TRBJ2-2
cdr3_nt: TGTGCCAGCAGTTTGTCACGGGGGGCGGCCGGGAACACCGGGGAGCTGTTTTTT
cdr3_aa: CASSLSRGAAGNTGELFF

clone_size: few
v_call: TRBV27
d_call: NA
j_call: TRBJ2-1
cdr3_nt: TGTGCCAGCAGTTTATCGATTAACAGGGCCCATGAGCAGTTCTTC
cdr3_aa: CASSLSINRAHEQFF

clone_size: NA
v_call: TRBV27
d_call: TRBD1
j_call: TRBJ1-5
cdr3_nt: TGTGCCAGCAGCAGGGGGAGCAATCAGCCCCAGCATTTT
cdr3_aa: CASSRGSNQPQHF

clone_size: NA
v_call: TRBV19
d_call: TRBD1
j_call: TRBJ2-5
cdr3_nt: TGTGCCAGTAGCGGACAGGGGGCCCAAGAGACCCAGTACTTC
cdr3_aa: CASSGQGAQETQYF

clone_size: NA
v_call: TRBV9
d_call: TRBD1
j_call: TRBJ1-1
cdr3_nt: TGTGCCAGCAGCTCGACAGGGGGCACTGAAGCTTTCTTT
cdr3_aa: CASSSTGGTEAFF

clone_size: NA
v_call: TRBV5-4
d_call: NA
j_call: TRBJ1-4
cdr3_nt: TGTGCCAGCAGCTTGGCGGGGGGGACTAATGAAAAACTGTTTTTT
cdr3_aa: CASSLAGGTNEKLFF

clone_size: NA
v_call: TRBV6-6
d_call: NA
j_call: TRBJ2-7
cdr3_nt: TGTGCCAGCAGCCGAGACAGGCGTAAGGGGTTAAGTTACGAGCAGTACTTC
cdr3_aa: CASSRDRRKGLSYEQYF

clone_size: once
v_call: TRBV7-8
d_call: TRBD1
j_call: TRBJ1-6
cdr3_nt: TGTGCCAGCAGCTTGACAGGGGGCCCATATAATTCACCCCTCCACTTT
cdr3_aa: CASSLTGGPYNSPLHF

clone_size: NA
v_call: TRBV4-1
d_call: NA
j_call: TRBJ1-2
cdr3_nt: TGCGCCAGCAGCCAAGATCCCCGGAGGAGCAACTATGGCTACACCTTC
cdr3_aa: CASSQDPRRSNYGYTF

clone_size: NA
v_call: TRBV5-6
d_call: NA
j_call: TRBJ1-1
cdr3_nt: TGTGCCAGCAGCTTGCCAGGGTCGGACACTGAAGCTTTCTTT
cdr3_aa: CASSLPGSDTEAFF

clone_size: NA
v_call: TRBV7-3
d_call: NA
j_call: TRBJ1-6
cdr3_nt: TGTGCCAGCAGCCGAACAGGGAGCGGTGATTCACCCCTCCACTTT
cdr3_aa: CASSRTGSGDSPLHF

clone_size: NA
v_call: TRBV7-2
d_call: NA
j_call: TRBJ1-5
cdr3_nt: TGTGCCAGCAGCTTACAGGGAATCAAAGCCCAGCATTTT
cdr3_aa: CASSLQGIKAQHF

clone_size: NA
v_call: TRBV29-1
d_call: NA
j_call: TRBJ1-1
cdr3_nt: TGCAGCGTTGAAGTTCAGGTAGAAGCTTTCTTT
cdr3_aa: CSVEVQVEAFF

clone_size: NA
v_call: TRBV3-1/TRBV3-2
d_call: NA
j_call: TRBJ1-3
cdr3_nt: TGTGCCAGCAGCTTACTCGACAGGACCACCATATATTTT
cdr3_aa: CASSLLDRTTIYF

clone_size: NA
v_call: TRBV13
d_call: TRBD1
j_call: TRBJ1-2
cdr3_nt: TGTGCCAGCAGCCCTCCGGGACAGGGGTATGGCTACACCTTC
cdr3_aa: CASSPPGQGYGYTF

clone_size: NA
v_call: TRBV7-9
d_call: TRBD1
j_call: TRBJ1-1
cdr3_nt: TGTGCCAGCAGCTTACCCCGACAGGGCACTGAAGCTTTCTTT
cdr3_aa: CASSLPRQGTEAFF

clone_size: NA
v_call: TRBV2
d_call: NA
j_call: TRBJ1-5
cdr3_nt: TGTGCCAGCAAGGTATCACAGGGAAGCAATCAGCCCCAGCATTTT
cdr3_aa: CASKVSQGSNQPQHF

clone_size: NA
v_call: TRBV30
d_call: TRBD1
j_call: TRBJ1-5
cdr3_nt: TGTGCCTGGAGTGTAGGGAAATTGACAGGGGTGGTCAATCAGCCCCAGCATTTT
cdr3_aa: CAWSVGKLTGVVNQPQHF

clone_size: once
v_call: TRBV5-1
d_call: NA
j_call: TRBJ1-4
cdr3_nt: TGCGCCAGCAGCTTGGCAGGGTTGGATGAAAAACTGTTTTTT
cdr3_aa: CASSLAGLDEKLFF

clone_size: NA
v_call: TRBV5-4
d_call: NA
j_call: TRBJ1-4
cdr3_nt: TGTGCCAGCAGCTTGCCTAGGGAAAAACTGTTTTTT
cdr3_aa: CASSLPREKLFF

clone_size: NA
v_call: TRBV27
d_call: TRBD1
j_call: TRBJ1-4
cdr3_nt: TGTGCCAGCAGTCTGCAGGGGGTGGGCGAAAAACTGTTTTTT
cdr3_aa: CASSLQGVGEKLFF

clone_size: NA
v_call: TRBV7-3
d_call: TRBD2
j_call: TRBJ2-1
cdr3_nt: TGTGCCAGCAGCTTAACACCCTGGCGGGGGGTGAGCTCCTACAATGAGCAGTTCTTC
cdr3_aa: CASSLTPWRGVSSYNEQFF

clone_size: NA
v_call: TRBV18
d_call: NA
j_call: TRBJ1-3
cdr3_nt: TGTGCCAGCTCCTACCTTAACTCTGGAAACACCATATATTTT
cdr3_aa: CASSYLNSGNTIYF

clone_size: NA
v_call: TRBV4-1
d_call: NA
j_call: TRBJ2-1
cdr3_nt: TGCGCCAGCAGCCAGACTACGAGCTCCTACAATGAGCAGTTCTTC
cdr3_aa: CASSQTTSSYNEQFF

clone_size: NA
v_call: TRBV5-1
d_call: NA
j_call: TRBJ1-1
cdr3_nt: TGCGCCAGCAGCTTGGAGCCCTCCACTGAAGCTTTCTTT
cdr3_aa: CASSLEPSTEAFF

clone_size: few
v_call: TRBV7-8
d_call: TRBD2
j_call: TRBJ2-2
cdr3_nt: TGTGCCAGCAGCTCAGGACTAGCGAAGACCGGGGAGCTGTTTTTT
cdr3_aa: CASSSGLAKTGELFF

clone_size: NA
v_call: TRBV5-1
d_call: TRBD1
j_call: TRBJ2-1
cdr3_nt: TGCGCCAGCAGCTTTCGTACAACCGGGACAGGAGGATTCTTC
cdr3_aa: CASSFRTTGTGGFF

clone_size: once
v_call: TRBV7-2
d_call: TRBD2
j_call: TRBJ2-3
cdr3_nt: TGTGCCAGCAGCGGACTAGCGGGAGTCTTCAGGGATACGCAGTATTTT
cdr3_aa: CASSGLAGVFRDTQYF

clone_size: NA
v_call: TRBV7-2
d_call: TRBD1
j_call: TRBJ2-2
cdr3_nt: TGTGCCAGCAGCTTACATGGACAGGGGATAACCGGGGAGCTGTTTTTT
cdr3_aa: CASSLHGQGITGELFF

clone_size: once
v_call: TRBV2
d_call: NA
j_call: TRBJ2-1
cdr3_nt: TGTGCCAGCAGCGCGAGGTCCAGCTCCTACAATGAGCAGTTCTTC
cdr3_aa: CASSARSSSYNEQFF

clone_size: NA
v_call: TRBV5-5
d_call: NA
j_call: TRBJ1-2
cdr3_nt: TGTGCCAGCAGCTTGGACAGGGCCTATGGCTACACCTTC
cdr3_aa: CASSLDRAYGYTF

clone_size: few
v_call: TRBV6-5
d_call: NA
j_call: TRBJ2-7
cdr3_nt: TGTGCCAGCAGGTCAGACAGCTACGAGCAGTACTTC
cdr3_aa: CASRSDSYEQYF

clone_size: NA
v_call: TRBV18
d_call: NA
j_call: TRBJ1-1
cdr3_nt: TGTGCCAGCTCACCGGGGGGACTCCCGGGGGTTGAAGCTTTCTTT
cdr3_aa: CASSPGGLPGVEAFF

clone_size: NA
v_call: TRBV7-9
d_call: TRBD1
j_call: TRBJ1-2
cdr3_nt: TGTGCCAGCAGCCTTCACACCCAGGGACAGGGCGAGGACACCTTC
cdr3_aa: CASSLHTQGQGEDTF

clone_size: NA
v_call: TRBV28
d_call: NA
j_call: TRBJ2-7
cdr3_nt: TGTGCCAGCAGTTTGAGGTCGGGAACCTACGAGCAGTACTTC
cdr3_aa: CASSLRSGTYEQYF